This TCR beta chain was documented in a study of shared clonotypes between healthy human individuals. About the study: Donors were a couple of women and a few men aged 18 to 49.

This CDR3 is 14 amino acids long. V lost 0 bases to trimming and J lost 2 bases, with 9 bases between them. Germline V gives CDR1 SGHRS, CDR2 YFSETQ. Findings and limits, study-wide: Sequencing depth was expected to influence donor clonotype sharing.

Replicate PCRs were loaded with 250 to 350 ng DNA from unsorted PBMC, about 30,000 T cell genomes. Produced via immunoSEQ multiplex PCR; TCRdb's table is partial and in-frame only. In the table there are more than 400,000 clones, roughly 80% of which are singletons. Concerning this clone: The antigen is not known.

The chain recombines TRBV5-1 with TRBJ2-7; TRBD1 might be the D (5 bases). Sample: PBMCs. The sequence was obtained from a woman in her 40s in good health. Some clones in this sample may be carry-over from other donors' samples. The CDR3 DNA sequence: TGCGCCAGCAGCTTGGGGGCGACAGCCTACGAGCAGTACTTC. This translates into CASSLGATAYEQYF.